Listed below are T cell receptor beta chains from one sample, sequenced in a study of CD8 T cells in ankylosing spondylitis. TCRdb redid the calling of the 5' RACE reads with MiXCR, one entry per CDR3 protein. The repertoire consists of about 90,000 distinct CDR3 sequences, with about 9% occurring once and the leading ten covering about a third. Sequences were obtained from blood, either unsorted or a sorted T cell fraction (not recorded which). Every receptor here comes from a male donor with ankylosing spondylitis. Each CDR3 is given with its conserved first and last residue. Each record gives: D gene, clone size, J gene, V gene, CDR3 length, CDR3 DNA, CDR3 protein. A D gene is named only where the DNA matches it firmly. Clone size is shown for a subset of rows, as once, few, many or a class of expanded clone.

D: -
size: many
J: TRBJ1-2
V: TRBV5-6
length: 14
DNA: TGTGCCAGCAGCTACAGACAGGCTAACTATGGCTACACCTTC
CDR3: CASSYRQANYGYTF

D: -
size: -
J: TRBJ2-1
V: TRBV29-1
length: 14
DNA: TGCAGCGTTGAAGATGGTACCACTTACAATGAGCAGTTCTTC
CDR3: CSVEDGTTYNEQFF

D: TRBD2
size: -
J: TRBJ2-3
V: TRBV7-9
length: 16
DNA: TGTGCCAGCAGCGGGCCCTTAGCGGGAGAGACAGATACGCAGTATTTT
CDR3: CASSGPLAGETDTQYF

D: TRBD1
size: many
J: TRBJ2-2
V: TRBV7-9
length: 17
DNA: TGTGCCAGCAGCTTAGCCCCGGGACAGGCTGGGACCGGGGAGCTGTTTTTT
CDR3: CASSLAPGQAGTGELFF

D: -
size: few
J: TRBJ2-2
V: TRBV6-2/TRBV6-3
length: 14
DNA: TGTGCCAGCAGTTACTCGGGGGGAACCGGGGAGCTGTTTTTT
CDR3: CASSYSGGTGELFF

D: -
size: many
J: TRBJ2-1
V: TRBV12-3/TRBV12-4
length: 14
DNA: TGTGCCAGCAGTCCCGGACTCTCCTACAATGAGCAGTTCTTC
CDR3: CASSPGLSYNEQFF

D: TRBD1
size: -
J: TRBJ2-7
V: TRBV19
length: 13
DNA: TGTGCCAGTAGCTGGGACAGGGTTCGCGAGCAGTACTTC
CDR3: CASSWDRVREQYF

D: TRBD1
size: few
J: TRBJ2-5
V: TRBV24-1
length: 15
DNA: TGTGCGACGAAGGGACAGGGGGCGAGTGGAGAGACCCAGTACTTC
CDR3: CATKGQGASGETQYF

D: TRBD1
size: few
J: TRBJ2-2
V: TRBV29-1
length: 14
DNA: TGCAGCGTTGATCTCGGACAGGGTGCCGGGGAGCTGTCTTTT
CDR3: CSVDLGQGAGELSF

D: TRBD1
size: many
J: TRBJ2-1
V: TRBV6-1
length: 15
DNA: TGTGCCAGCAGTGCCAAAGGGGGCTGGTACAATGAGCAGTTCTTC
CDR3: CASSAKGGWYNEQFF

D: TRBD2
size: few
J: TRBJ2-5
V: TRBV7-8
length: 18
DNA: TGTGCCAGCAGCCCTGGACTAGCGGGAGGTTCTATGGCGGAGACCCAGTACTTC
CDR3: CASSPGLAGGSMAETQYF

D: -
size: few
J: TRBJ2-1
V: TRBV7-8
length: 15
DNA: TGTGCCAGCAGCTCCCTAGGGGGAGTGGAAAATGAGCAGTTCTTC
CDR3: CASSSLGGVENEQFF

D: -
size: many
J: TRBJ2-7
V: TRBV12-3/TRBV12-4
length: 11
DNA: TGTGCCAGCAGTTCAATAGGCGAGCAGTACTTC
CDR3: CASSSIGEQYF

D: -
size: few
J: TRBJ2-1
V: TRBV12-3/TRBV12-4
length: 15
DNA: TGTGCCAGCAGTTTTTCTAGTCCCACCCACAATGAGCAGTTCTTC
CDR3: CASSFSSPTHNEQFF

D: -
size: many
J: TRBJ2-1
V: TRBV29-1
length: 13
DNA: TGCAGCGTTGAAGTGTCCGGACCCTATGAGCAGTTCTTC
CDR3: CSVEVSGPYEQFF

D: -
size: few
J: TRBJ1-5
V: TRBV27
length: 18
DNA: TGTGCCAGCAGCAGTTTATCCTTTACAGGCCCCGGGAATCAGCCCCAGCATTTT
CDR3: CASSSLSFTGPGNQPQHF

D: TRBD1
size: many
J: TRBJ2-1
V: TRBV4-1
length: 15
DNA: TGCGCCAGCAGCCCCCGGGACAGGGGAATCAATGAGCAGTTCTTC
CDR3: CASSPRDRGINEQFF

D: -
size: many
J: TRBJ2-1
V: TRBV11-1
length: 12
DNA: TGTGCCAGCAGCTTGGCCGCTGGTGAGCAGTTCTTC
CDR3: CASSLAAGEQFF

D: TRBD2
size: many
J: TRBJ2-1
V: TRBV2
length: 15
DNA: TGTGCCAGCAGTCTAGCGGGGACGGTTTCCAATGAGCAGTTCTTC
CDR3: CASSLAGTVSNEQFF

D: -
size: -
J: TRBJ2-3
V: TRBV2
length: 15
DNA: TGTGCCAGCAGTCAGGGGTGGGGGATCACAGATACGCAGTATTTT
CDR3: CASSQGWGITDTQYF

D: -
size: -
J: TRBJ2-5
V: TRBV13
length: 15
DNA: TGTGCCAGCAGCTCCCGACAGGGAGGCCCGGAGACCCAGTACTTC
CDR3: CASSSRQGGPETQYF

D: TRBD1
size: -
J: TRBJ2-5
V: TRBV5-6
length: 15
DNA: TGTGCCAGCAGCACGACACAGGACAGGGGAGAGACCCAGTACTTC
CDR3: CASSTTQDRGETQYF

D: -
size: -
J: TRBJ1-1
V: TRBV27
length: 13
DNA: TGTGCCAGCAGTTTAGGACCGCGGGGGGAAGCTTTCTTT
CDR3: CASSLGPRGEAFF

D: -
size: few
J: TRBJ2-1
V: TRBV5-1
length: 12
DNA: TGCGCCAGCAGCCCTGACCGAGTCGAACAGTTCTTC
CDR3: CASSPDRVEQFF

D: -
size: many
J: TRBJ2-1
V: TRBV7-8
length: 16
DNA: TGTGCCAGCAGTCTTGGGGGACAAGGCTACTCCAATGAGCAGTTCTTC
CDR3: CASSLGGQGYSNEQFF

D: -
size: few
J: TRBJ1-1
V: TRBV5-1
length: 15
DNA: TGCGCCAGCAGCTTGGAAGGCCCGGGGCACACTGAAGCTTTCTTT
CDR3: CASSLEGPGHTEAFF

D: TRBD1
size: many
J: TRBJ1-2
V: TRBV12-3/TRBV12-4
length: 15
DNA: TGTGCCAGCAGTTCTCATGTACAGGGGTACTATGGCTACACCTTC
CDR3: CASSSHVQGYYGYTF

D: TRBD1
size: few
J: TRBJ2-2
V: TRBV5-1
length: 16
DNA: TGCGCCAGCAGTTACTACCGGGACAGCAACACCGGGGAGCTGTTTTTT
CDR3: CASSYYRDSNTGELFF

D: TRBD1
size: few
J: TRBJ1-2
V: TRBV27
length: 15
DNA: TGTGCCAGCAGTTCCCCGGGTACAGGGGTCTATGGCTACACCTTC
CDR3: CASSSPGTGVYGYTF

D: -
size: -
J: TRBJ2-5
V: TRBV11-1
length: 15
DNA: TGTGCCAGCAGCTTATGGGCAGGCCTCCAAGAGACCCAGTACTTC
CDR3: CASSLWAGLQETQYF

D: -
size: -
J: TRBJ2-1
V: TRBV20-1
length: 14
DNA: TGCAGTGCTAGAGTACTACGCGGGTTTGATGAGCAGTTCTTC
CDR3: CSARVLRGFDEQFF

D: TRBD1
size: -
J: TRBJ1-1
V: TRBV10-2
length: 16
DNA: TGCGCCAGCAATGGGGACAGCCTCACCATGAACACTGAAGCTTTCTTT
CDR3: CASNGDSLTMNTEAFF

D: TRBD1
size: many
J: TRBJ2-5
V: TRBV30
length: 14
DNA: TGTGCCTGGAGTGTAGTAGGGGGCAGGGAGACCCAGTACTTC
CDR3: CAWSVVGGRETQYF

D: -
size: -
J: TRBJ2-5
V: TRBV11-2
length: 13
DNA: TGTGCCAGCAGACTCCCTGATAGCGAGACCCAGTACTTC
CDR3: CASRLPDSETQYF

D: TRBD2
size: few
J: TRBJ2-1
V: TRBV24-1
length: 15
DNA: TGTGCCACCAGTCTAGCGGGGGCCATCTACAATGAGCAGTTCTTC
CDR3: CATSLAGAIYNEQFF